One and the same sample provided the 16 T cell receptor beta chains below, sequenced in a study of blood T cell repertoires in COVID-19. TCRdb keeps only in-frame clones here, not all; method: immunoSEQ multiplex PCR. The repertoire holds 490,000 or so clones, with around 85% as singletons. Sequenced sample: PBMCs or T cells enriched from blood (not recorded which). The receptors shown here come from a woman aged 55-70 years who had recovered from COVID-19.

With regard to this clone: Other DNA sequences in the sample encode the same CDR3. The chain has TRBV12-3 or TRBV12-4 and TRBJ2-5; D not resolved. V dropped 5 bases and J dropped 4 bases, with 8 bases sitting between them. CDR3 length: 12 amino acids. The CDR3 DNA is TGTGCCAGCAGTCTGACGGGAGAGACCCAGTACTTC. Encoded protein: CASSLTGETQYF.

The rearrangement links TRBV9 to TRBJ1-6; TRBD1 might be the D (6 bases). Germline V gene data show CDR1 as SGDLS and CDR2 as YYNGEE. CDR3 length equals 19 residues. Trimming pared 0 bases from V and 0 bases from J, leaving 16 bases between. The CDR3 DNA reads TGTGCCAGCAGCGTAGGACAGGACCCATCATACTCCTATAATTCACCCCTCCACTTT. Translated: CASSVGQDPSYSYNSPLHF.

The CDR3 DNA reads TGCGCCAGCAGGGCACAGGGATCTAATGGCTACACCTTC. Its protein is CASRAQGSNGYTF. The genes are TRBV10-1 and TRBJ1-2; D perhaps matches TRBD1 (6 bases). Germline V CDR1 and CDR2: WNHNN, SYGVQD (reference sequence). V was clipped by 6 bases and J by 6 bases, with 14 bases between them. The CDR3 is 13 amino acids.

This rearrangement joins TRBV5-5 to TRBJ2-3; perhaps TRBD1 as D (5 bases). Trimming removed 1 base at V and 0 bases at J, with 9 bases between. Looked up from germline, CDR1 is SGHKS and CDR2 is YYEKEE (reference sequence). This CDR3 region has 15 residues. CDR3 amino acids: CASSLTGLSTDTQYF. The CDR3 coding sequence is TGTGCCAGCAGCTTGACAGGCCTTAGCACAGATACGCAGTATTTT.

This clone has a single count. The identical CDR3 is also encoded by other nucleotide sequences in the sample. The rearrangement uses TRBV19 and TRBJ1-2; 7 nucleotides align to TRBD1. The CDR3 is made up of 13 amino acids. Per germline, CDR1 LNHDA and CDR2 SQIVND (reference sequence). V gave up 5 bases and J gave up 2 bases; unmatched junction bases: 2. For the CDR3, the DNA is TGTGCCAGTAGTCGGGACAGAAACTATGGCTACACCTTC. The encoded protein is CASSRDRNYGYTF.

V is TRBV6-4 and J is TRBJ1-1; D is unclear. Germline-derived CDR1 and CDR2 are MRHNA and SNTAGT. The length of the CDR3 is 13 residues. Trimming pared 6 bases from V and 4 bases from J, leaving 12 bases between. For the CDR3, the DNA is TGTGCCAGCAGCCGGGAGTGGGGCACTGAAGCTTTCTTT. This codes for CASSREWGTEAFF.

The V call is TRBV5-8, the J call TRBJ2-1, with D perhaps matching TRBD2 (7 bases). This CDR3 comprises 15 residues. Germline CDR1 SGHTS, CDR2 YDEGEE. Deletions cut 3 bases from V and 1 base from J, with 11 bases between. DNA for the CDR3: TGTGCCAGCAGCTGGGGGGGGCGTTCCTACAATGAGCAGTTCTTC. Translation: CASSWGGRSYNEQFF.

J is TRBJ2-3 and V is TRBV30; D is possibly TRBD2 (6 bases). The V gene lost 8 bases and the J gene lost 2 bases, with 11 bases spanning the gap. The germline gives CDR1 GTSNPN, CDR2 SVGIG (reference sequence). The CDR3 consists of 12 residues. The CDR3 DNA sequence: TGTGCCCGCGGAGGGGCCACAGATACGCAGTATTTT. It translates to CARGGATDTQYF.

The chain combines TRBV10-1 with TRBJ1-1; 10 bases fit TRBD1. Losses at the gene ends were 6 bases for V and 4 bases for J; bases not matched to a gene: 2. CDR1 and CDR2 (germline): WNHNN, SYGVQD (reference sequence). CDR3 size: 13 residues. CDR3 loop: CASRRDRGTEAFF. The CDR3 DNA follows: TGCGCCAGCAGAAGGGACAGGGGCACTGAAGCTTTCTTT.

The chain recombines TRBV24-1 with TRBJ1-1; D is uncertain. Germline values: CDR1 KGHDR, CDR2 SFDVKD. Trimming cost V 6 bases and J 1 base, with 8 bases left between them. This CDR3 spans 13 amino acids. The CDR3, as DNA: TGTGCCACCAGTTCACTAGGGAACACTGAAGCTTTCTTT. Translation gives CATSSLGNTEAFF.

The rearrangement links TRBV29-1 to TRBJ2-5; D is possibly TRBD1 (5 bases). The CDR3 length is 11 residues. Trimming removed 4 bases from V and 10 bases from J, with 13 bases in between. Germline V gives CDR1 SQVTM, CDR2 ANQGSEA. The CDR3: CSVGLGRFQYF. The CDR3 DNA sequence: TGCAGCGTTGGCTTGGGGCGCTTCCAGTACTTC. The full variable domain, its missing parts supplied by reference TRBV29-1 and TRBJ2-5, is SAVISQKPSRDICQRGTSLTIQCQVDSQVTMMFWYRQQPGQSLTLIATANQGSEATYESGFVIDKFPISRPNLTFSTLTVSNMSPEDSSIYLCSVGLGRFQYFGPGTRLLVL.

The chain uses TRBV6-1 and TRBJ1-5; D may be TRBD1 (6 bases). Trimming removed 2 bases at V and 11 bases at J, with 16 bases between. CDR3 length: 14 amino acids. The germline V gene encodes CDR1 MNHNS and CDR2 SASEGT. The CDR3 sequence is CASSELAGGLAQHF. DNA for the CDR3: TGTGCCAGCAGTGAATTGGCCGGGGGGCTAGCCCAGCATTTT.

This clone was seen only once. The chain recombines TRBV12-5 with TRBJ1-1, with D maybe TRBD1 (5 bases). CDR1 is LGHNT, CDR2 FRNRAP, per germline. Trimming removed 1 base at V and 4 bases at J, with 13 bases between. The CDR3 is 15 amino acids. Here the CDR3 reads CASGLGARVITEAFF. The CDR3 DNA sequence: TGTGCTAGTGGTTTGGGGGCCAGGGTTATCACTGAAGCTTTCTTT.

The chain has TRBV2 and TRBJ1-1; unclear D gene. Trimming took 2 bases from V and 6 from J, leaving 13 bases between them. Germline V gene lookup returns CDR1 SNHLY and CDR2 FYNNEI. The CDR3 runs 14 residues. CDR3 bases: TGTGCCAGCAGTGAATCCCAGCGGACTGCTGAAGCTTTCTTT. It codes for CASSESQRTAEAFF.

The CDR3 DNA reads as TGTGCCAGCAGCCGGACAGCCCATCAGCCCCAGCATTTT. Residues: CASSRTAHQPQHF. The chain joins TRBV12-3 or TRBV12-4 to TRBJ1-5; a weak D match, TRBD1 (6 bases). The V end was cut by 6 bases, the J end by 5 bases, with 11 bases between. The CDR3 sequence is 13 residues long.

V gene TRBV5-1 combines with J gene TRBJ1-4, with 9 bases aligning to TRBD1. Trimming cost V 5 bases and J 5 bases; bases outside gene matches: 4. This CDR3 contains 14 residues. Germline CDR1 SGHRS, CDR2 YFSETQ. CDR3 sequence reads: CASRWDRENEKLFF. CDR3 nucleotide sequence: TGCGCCAGCAGATGGGACAGGGAGAATGAAAAACTGTTTTTT.